Listed below are T cell receptor beta chains from one sample, sequenced in a study of T-cell reconstitution after alpha-beta-depleted transplantation in children. From the PCR reads, TCRdb called clonotypes with MiXCR, one entry per CDR3 protein. The sample carries hundreds of thousands of distinct CDR3 sequences, about 26% recorded once. The source material was PBMCs, sampled before TCRalphabeta/CD19-depleted stem cell transplant. These receptors came from a girl aged 2 to 9 with Fanconi anemia, due to receive a stem cell transplant. The conserved cysteine and the conserved F or W are not part of the CDR3 here.

V	J	CDR3
TRBV27	TRBJ2-2	ASSFGLAGVAGELF
TRBV5-1	TRBJ2-2	ASSLSGGLTGELF
TRBV20-1	TRBJ2-1	SAQPSLYNEQF
TRBV27	TRBJ1-2	ASSLLGGYT
TRBV27	TRBJ2-1	ASSFLGTSSYNEQF
TRBV20-1	TRBJ1-2	SASRGARGYT
TRBV5-5	TRBJ2-2	ASSHGQGADGELF
TRBV28	TRBJ2-1	ASSPVLQLAGGPNEQF
TRBV12-3/TRBV12-4	TRBJ2-3	ASSLQRSTDTQY
TRBV2	TRBJ1-5	ASSERRTGHQPQH
TRBV11-3	TRBJ2-3	ASSPRFTDTQY
TRBV6-1	TRBJ2-3	ASSAPLGGNTDTQY
TRBV7-6	TRBJ2-7	ASSLAIQGYEQY
TRBV5-1	TRBJ2-1	ASSLGPGGVDEQF
TRBV12-3/TRBV12-4	TRBJ2-1	ASRMAGGAQEQF
TRBV10-3	TRBJ2-7	AISESRGAYEQY
TRBV28	TRBJ1-2	ASSQNGGYT
TRBV29-1	TRBJ2-1	SVTGTSSYNEQF
TRBV29-1	TRBJ2-7	SVEGTSGRRNYEQY
TRBV4-1	TRBJ2-1	ASSQKQGANEQF
TRBV28	TRBJ1-6	ASSPEFRVSGWGNSPLH
TRBV29-1	TRBJ1-1	SVATGGDTEAF
TRBV20-1	TRBJ1-6	SARVRDNSPLH
TRBV2	TRBJ2-3	ASRGTSGDTQY
TRBV28	TRBJ1-6	ASSYGPGNSPLH
TRBV11-2	TRBJ2-3	ASSPRYIGDRTFTDTQY
TRBV20-1	TRBJ2-5	SARDSGRGETQY
TRBV18	TRBJ2-1	ASSPGGRSYNEQF
TRBV9	TRBJ2-1	ASSPSLAGPSYNEQF
TRBV7-6	TRBJ1-1	ASSLERTYTEAF
TRBV29-1	TRBJ2-7	SVTGPYEQY
TRBV29-1	TRBJ1-2	SVDRTGENYGYT
TRBV29-1	TRBJ2-3	SVRGPVSTDTQY
TRBV2	TRBJ2-1	ASTQLAGGPYNEQF
TRBV5-1	TRBJ1-2	ASSLGDGGGYT
TRBV15	TRBJ2-1	ATSRVSGRPYNEQF
TRBV6-2/TRBV6-3	TRBJ2-1	ASSTLGPEQF
TRBV12-3/TRBV12-4	TRBJ2-5	ASSPYKTRKETQY
TRBV29-1	TRBJ2-2	SVPRTGWTGELF
TRBV7-3	TRBJ2-7	ASSLDPGQGSEQY
TRBV20-1	TRBJ2-1	SASRDFGNNEQF
TRBV29-1	TRBJ2-7	SVGVDRTYEQY